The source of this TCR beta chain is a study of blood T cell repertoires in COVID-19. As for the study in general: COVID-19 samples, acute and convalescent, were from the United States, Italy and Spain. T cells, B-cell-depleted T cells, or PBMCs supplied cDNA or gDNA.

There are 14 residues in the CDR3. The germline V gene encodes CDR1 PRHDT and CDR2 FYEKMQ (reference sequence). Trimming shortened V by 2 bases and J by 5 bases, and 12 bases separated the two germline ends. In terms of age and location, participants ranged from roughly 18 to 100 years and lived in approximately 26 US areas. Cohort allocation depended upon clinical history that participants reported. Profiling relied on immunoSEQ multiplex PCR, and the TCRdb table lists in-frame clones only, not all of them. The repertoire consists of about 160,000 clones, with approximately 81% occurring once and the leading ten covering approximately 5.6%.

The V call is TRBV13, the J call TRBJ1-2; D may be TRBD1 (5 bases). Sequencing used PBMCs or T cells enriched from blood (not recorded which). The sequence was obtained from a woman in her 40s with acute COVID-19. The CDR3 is CASSLTGVGYGYTF. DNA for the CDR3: TGTGCCAGCAGCTTAACGGGGGTAGGATATGGCTACACCTTC.